The TCR beta chain described here comes from a study of blood T cell repertoires in COVID-19. Study summary: Donors in the United States, Italy and Spain gave samples during acute or convalescent COVID-19. The analysed material was cDNA or gDNA that came from T cells, B-cell-depleted T cells, or PBMCs.

In the study's own analysis: The authors estimated nucleated cell counts from reference gene primer amplification. Generated by immunoSEQ multiplex PCR, the TCRdb table keeps only in-frame clones and is missing some. V, J and clone size derive from that table, while D and trimming were established from the DNA sequence. In the table there are over 50,000 clones, roughly 85% of which are singletons. Germline values: CDR1 SGHNT, CDR2 YENEEA. The V end was cut by 0 bases, the J end by 0 bases, with 12 bases between. The CDR3 is made up of 17 amino acids. The sample taken for sequencing was peripheral blood. The V call is TRBV11-3, the J call TRBJ1-5; unclear D gene. This TCR was sampled from a human donor in a cohort sampled during active COVID-19. The CDR3 loop is CASSLDGEVYSNQPQHF. CDR3 nucleotide sequence: TGTGCCAGCAGCTTAGACGGGGAGGTCTATAGCAATCAGCCCCAGCATTTT.